The 28 T cell receptor beta chains below all came from one sample that was sequenced in a study of shared clonotypes between healthy human individuals. Libraries were prepared by immunoSEQ multiplex PCR; TCRdb keeps only in-frame clonotypes and omits some of them. The sample has 100,000 or so clones; 68% are singletons. Sequencing used memory CD8+ T cells sorted from blood. The subset is: CD45RO+ cells pooled with CCR7-negative TemRA cells. Receptor source: a woman in her twenties or thirties in good health.

The J gene is TRBJ2-3, the V gene TRBV6-1; TRBD2 might be the D (5 bases). Germline V gene lookup returns CDR1 MNHNS and CDR2 SASEGT. Trimming pared 0 bases from V and 4 bases from J, leaving 8 bases between. This CDR3 comprises 14 residues. CDR3 amino acids: CASSEARRADTQYF. The CDR3 DNA follows: TGTGCCAGCAGTGAAGCGCGGCGGGCAGATACGCAGTATTTT.

This chain links TRBV21-1 with TRBJ2-5; the table gives TRBD1 as D, unverified against the DNA. TRBV21-1 is marked as a pseudogene. The CDR3 is 16 amino acids. The CDR3 bases are TGTGCCAGCAGCAAGGAATCGGACAGGGATGGGGAGACCCAGTACTTC. It encodes CASSKESDRDGETQYF.

The CDR3 coding sequence is TGTGCCAGCAGCTTGTGGAGCGGGCCAGAGTCAGAGACCCAGTACTTC. It encodes CASSLWSGPESETQYF. J is TRBJ2-5 and V is TRBV5-8; perhaps TRBD2 as D (6 bases). Looked up from germline, CDR1 is SGHTS and CDR2 is YDEGEE. Trimming cost V 1 base and J 4 bases, with 17 bases left between them. CDR3 length: 16 residues.

This sequence joins TRBV6-4 and TRBJ2-3; possible D gene TRBD1, 5 bases. This CDR3 is built from 14 residues. Trimming removed 3 bases from V and 4 bases from J, with 11 bases in between. CDR1 is MRHNA and CDR2 is SNTAGT in the germline V gene. The CDR3 here is CASSEGEQPDTQYF. In DNA, the CDR3 is TGTGCCAGCAGTGAAGGGGAACAGCCAGATACGCAGTATTTT.

This clone was found many times. Additional DNA sequences in this sample encode the identical CDR3. The chain joins TRBV4-2 to TRBJ2-6; 8 bases are a match to TRBD2. The J segment lost 2 bases and the V segment lost 1 base, leaving 4 bases of the junction unmatched. Germline assignment: CDR1 LGHNA and CDR2 YNFKEQ. This CDR3 has 17 residues. This chain's CDR3 is CASSQGGTSTGANVLTF. The CDR3 DNA follows: TGTGCCAGCAGCCAAGGGGGGACTAGTACTGGGGCCAACGTCCTGACTTTC.

This clone was seen just once. The chain combines TRBV19 with TRBJ2-3, with D possibly called TRBD1 or TRBD2 (5 bases each). Trimming stripped 6 bases from V and 7 bases from J, with 17 bases between. The germline V gene encodes CDR1 LNHDA and CDR2 SQIVND (reference sequence). This CDR3 is 14 amino acids long. The DNA of the CDR3 is TGTGCCAGTAGCCCCGGGGCTACACACAATACGCAGTATTTT. This gives the protein CASSPGATHNTQYF.

Many counts were recorded for this clone. The gene calls are TRBV15 and TRBJ2-3, with 7 bases aligning to TRBD2. Germline V CDR1 and CDR2: LNHNV, YYDKDF (reference sequence). J lost 0 bases, V lost 8 bases, and 8 bases had no gene match. The CDR3 runs to 15 residues. Written as DNA, the CDR3 is TGTGCCACCGCCTTTGGAGCGGGGAGCACAGATACGCAGTATTTT. Translation: CATAFGAGSTDTQYF.

Notes on this clone: The sample has other DNA sequences that encode this CDR3 too. The chain links TRBV25-1 to TRBJ2-7; no firm D call. The ends were cut back, 2 bases at V and 4 bases at J, with 6 bases in the middle. This CDR3 comprises 12 residues. The germline CDR1 and CDR2 sequences are MGHDK and SYGVNS. In DNA form, the CDR3 reads TGTGCCAGCAGTGAAGTGGGGTACGAGCAGTACTTC. This gives the protein CASSEVGYEQYF.

The rearrangement joins TRBV19 to TRBJ2-2; D call uncertain. CDR3 length: 13 residues. V was cut by 3 bases and J by 6 bases, with 8 bases left in between. Germline V gene lookup returns CDR1 LNHDA and CDR2 SQIVND (reference sequence). For the CDR3, the DNA is TGTGCCAGTAGTATCCTAGGGTCCGGGGAGCTGTTTTTT. As protein: CASSILGSGELFF.

The chain carries TRBV5-6 and TRBJ1-1, with a possible D match to TRBD1 (6 bases). Germline loops: CDR1 SGHDT, CDR2 YYEEEE. The CDR3 has 15 residues. The V and J ends lost 0 bases and 4 bases respectively, with 13 bases between them. CDR3 coding DNA: TGTGCCAGCAGCTTGGCCGGGGGGCTGAGCACTGAAGCTTTCTTT. It is translated as CASSLAGGLSTEAFF.

J is TRBJ2-2 and V is TRBV5-8; 11 nucleotides align to TRBD2. CDR1 and CDR2 from the germline V gene are SGHTS and YDEGEE. Unmatched junction bases numbered 9, after V lost 4 bases and J lost 4 bases. CDR3 length: 17 amino acids. The DNA for the CDR3 is TGTGCCAGCAGCCGCAACATAGCGGGAGGGATCACCGGGGAGCTGTTTTTT. Translation gives CASSRNIAGGITGELFF.

The CDR3 DNA sequence: TGTGCCAGCAGTGTTCTCACAGATACGCAGTATTTT. Its protein product is CASSVLTDTQYF. The chain is built from TRBV6-1 and TRBJ2-3, with no clear D. V lost 4 bases, J lost 2 bases, and 4 bases lay in between. The CDR3 runs to 12 residues. Germline V gene data show CDR1 as MNHNS and CDR2 as SASEGT.

This clone was seen repeatedly, ten times or more. The chain carries TRBV7-9 and TRBJ2-2; TRBD1 or TRBD2 may be the D gene (5 bases each). The CDR3 sequence is 16 residues long. Germline lookup yields CDR1 SEHNR and CDR2 FQNEAQ (reference sequence). With 2 bases removed from V and 2 bases from J, the gap between germline ends came to 12 bases. CDR3 sequence reads: CASSLQVGDNTGELFF. DNA for the CDR3: TGTGCCAGCAGCTTACAGGTCGGGGACAACACCGGGGAGCTGTTTTTT.

The rearrangement joins TRBV5-6 to TRBJ2-1, with 9 bases that match TRBD1. Germline V lookup: CDR1 SGHDT, CDR2 YYEEEE. The CDR3 contains 14 residues. Trimming cost V 5 bases and J 0 bases; bases outside gene matches: 0. CDR3: CASRTGGSYNEQFF. The CDR3 region has the DNA TGTGCCAGCAGGACAGGGGGCTCCTACAATGAGCAGTTCTTC.

In its sample, this clone was seen a few times. The chain joins TRBV28 to TRBJ2-2; possibly TRBD2 for D (5 bases). V lost 4 bases to trimming and J lost 3 bases, with 15 bases between them. This CDR3 spans 16 amino acids. CDR1 is MDHEN and CDR2 is SYDVKM in the germline V gene. In DNA, the CDR3 is TGTGCCAGCAGTTCTGGACTGGACGGACACACCGGGGAGCTGTTTTTT. As protein: CASSSGLDGHTGELFF.

The CDR3 sequence: CASSLGQGNEKLFF. CDR3 coding DNA: TGTGCCAGCAGCTTGGGACAGGGGAATGAAAAACTGTTTTTT. The chain has TRBV7-9 and TRBJ1-4, with 10 bases fitting TRBD1. This CDR3 contains 14 residues. Trimming removed 3 bases from V and 5 bases from J; junction bases left unmatched: 0. Germline CDR1 is SEHNR and CDR2 is FQNEAQ (reference sequence).

V is TRBV7-9 and J is TRBJ2-3; the D is unclear. The CDR3 contains 14 residues. Trimming took 4 bases from V and 0 from J, leaving 8 bases between them. Looked up from germline, CDR1 is SEHNR and CDR2 is FQNEAQ (reference sequence). The CDR3 loop reads CASSWASSTDTQYF. CDR3 coding DNA: TGTGCCAGCAGCTGGGCATCGAGCACAGATACGCAGTATTTT.

The V and J genes are TRBV6-1 and TRBJ2-1; D is perhaps TRBD1 or TRBD2 (5 bases each). V lost 3 bases and J 7 bases, leaving 13 bases between the germline ends. The CDR3 totals 14 residues. Looked up from germline, CDR1 is MNHNS and CDR2 is SASEGT. CDR3 DNA: TGTGCCAGCAGTGAGGCAGGGACCTTGAATGAGCAGTTCTTC. Translation: CASSEAGTLNEQFF.

V and J are TRBV15 and TRBJ2-7; the match to TRBD2 covers 8 bases. V lost 0 bases, J lost 1 base, and 2 bases stayed unmatched. Germline-derived CDR1 and CDR2 are LNHNV and YYDKDF (reference sequence). The CDR3 runs 15 residues. CDR3: CATSREAGESYEQYF. CDR3 sequence (DNA): TGTGCCACCAGCAGAGAAGCGGGAGAGTCCTACGAGCAGTACTTC.

The chain links TRBV6-1 to TRBJ2-1; no clear D. Between the trimmed V and J ends, which lost 8 bases and 3 bases, there was a span of 11 bases. This CDR3 comprises 13 residues. The germline V gene encodes CDR1 MNHNS and CDR2 SASEGT. The CDR3 protein is CASGTLVYNEQFF. The CDR3 nucleotides are TGTGCCAGCGGCACACTGGTCTACAATGAGCAGTTCTTC.

This clone has only one observation. This sequence joins TRBV6-1 and TRBJ2-2; TRBD1 agrees at 12 bases. Losses at the gene ends were 5 bases for V and 5 bases for J; bases not matched to a gene: 3. Germline V gene sequence: CDR1 MNHNS, CDR2 SASEGT. This CDR3 has 15 residues. The CDR3 DNA sequence: TGTGCCAGCAGTACGGGACAGGGGGCAACCGGGGAGCTGTTTTTT. Translation: CASSTGQGATGELFF.

The chain has TRBV12-5 and TRBJ1-1; D is uncertain. Between the trimmed V and J ends, which lost 1 base and 10 bases, there was a span of 10 bases. Germline CDR1 reads LGHNT; CDR2 reads FRNRAP. The CDR3 covers 12 residues. The CDR3 region is CASGLGSSPAFF. The CDR3 bases are TGTGCTAGTGGTTTGGGCAGTTCGCCAGCTTTCTTT.

The chain recombines TRBV19 with TRBJ2-7; the match to TRBD1 covers 10 bases. The trim removed 7 bases at V and 2 bases at J, leaving 5 bases unmatched. This CDR3 has 14 residues. CDR1 and CDR2 (germline): LNHDA, SQIVND (reference sequence). The CDR3 region is CASTAGTGAYEQYF. CDR3 nucleotides: TGTGCCAGTACGGCGGGGACAGGGGCCTACGAGCAGTACTTC.

The chain combines TRBV6-1 with TRBJ1-1; 7 positions agree with TRBD1. V was clipped by 5 bases and J by 2 bases; unmatched bases: 8. Germline V gene lookup returns CDR1 MNHNS and CDR2 SASEGT. The CDR3 extends over 15 amino acids. CDR3 region: CASSPYRGSNTEAFF. CDR3 sequence (DNA): TGTGCCAGCAGTCCCTACAGGGGAAGTAACACTGAAGCTTTCTTT.

This clone is a singleton in its sample. The V call is TRBV7-3, the J call TRBJ2-7, with TRBD2 matching 7 bases. The CDR3 loop spans 16 amino acids. V was pared by 2 bases and J by 4 bases, with 11 bases of the junction left unmatched. Germline V lookup: CDR1 SGHTA, CDR2 FQGTGA. Here the CDR3 reads CASSLRGGRSVYEQYF. For the CDR3, the DNA is TGTGCCAGCAGCTTACGGGGCGGGAGATCGGTATACGAGCAGTACTTC.

This clone was picked up one time. It may be a read error: a sequence one base away is much more abundant. The CDR3 sequence is CASSPGTSGSNEQFF. CDR3 DNA sequence: TGTGCCAGCAGCCCCGGGACTAGCGGGAGCAATGAGCAGTTCTTC. J is TRBJ2-1 and V is TRBV7-7, with 14 positions matching TRBD2. The V gene end was trimmed by 5 bases and the J gene end by 6 bases; junction bases not matched to a gene: 3. The CDR3 has 15 residues. CDR1 is SSHAT, CDR2 FNYEAQ, per germline (reference sequence).

This chain links TRBV27 with TRBJ2-7; D might be TRBD1 or TRBD2, each matching 6 bases. CDR1 is MNHEY and CDR2 is SMNVEV in the germline V gene (reference sequence). This CDR3 comprises 15 residues. Deletions cut 3 bases from V and 3 bases from J, with 15 bases between. In nucleotides, the CDR3 is TGTGCCAGCAGTTTCTCCACCGGGGGCAGCTACGAGCAGTACTTC. Its protein product is CASSFSTGGSYEQYF.

The chain is built from TRBV9 and TRBJ2-5; 7 positions match TRBD1. The DNA end is more similar to TRBJ2-7, so the J call may be wrong. CDR3 length equals 14 residues. CDR1 is SGDLS and CDR2 is YYNGEE in the germline V gene. Here the CDR3 DNA reads TGTGCCAGCAGCGCGACAGGGTCGGCCTACGAGCAGTACTTC. This gives the protein CASSATGSAYEQYF.